This TCR beta chain came from a study of T cell clones after liver transplantation. Study context: Pre-transplant mixed lymphocyte reactions yielded third-party-reactive TCRbeta sequences as comparators for graft-donor-reactive sequences.

After removal of 6 bases from V and 2 bases from J, the junction contained 8 bases not matched to a gene. Germline-derived CDR1 and CDR2 are PRHDT and FYEKMQ (reference sequence). The CDR3 extends over 15 amino acids. Sequencing used immunoSEQ multiplex PCR; TCRdb keeps in-frame clones, though not all of them. The sample carries nearly 45,000 clones, approximately 86% recorded once. The chain couples TRBV13 to TRBJ2-7; 9 nucleotides match TRBD1. The clonotype originates from a human patient who received a liver transplant. Some T cells may trace back to the graft donor. Sample: CD4+ T cells from blood, taken 24 months after liver transplant. The CDR3 sequence is CASRLTGGPTYEQYF. DNA of the CDR3: TGTGCCAGCAGATTGACAGGGGGGCCCACCTACGAGCAGTACTTC.